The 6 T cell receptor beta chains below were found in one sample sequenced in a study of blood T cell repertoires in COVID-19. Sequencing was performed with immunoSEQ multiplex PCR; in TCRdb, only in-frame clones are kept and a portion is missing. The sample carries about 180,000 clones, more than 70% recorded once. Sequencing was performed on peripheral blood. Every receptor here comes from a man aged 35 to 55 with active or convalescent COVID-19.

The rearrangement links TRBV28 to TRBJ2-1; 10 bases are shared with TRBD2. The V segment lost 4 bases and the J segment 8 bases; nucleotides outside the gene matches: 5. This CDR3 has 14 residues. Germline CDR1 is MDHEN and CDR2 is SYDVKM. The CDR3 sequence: CASSSSGGGDEQFF. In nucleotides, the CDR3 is TGTGCCAGCAGTTCCAGCGGGGGGGGTGATGAGCAGTTCTTC.

The CDR3 coding sequence is TGTGCCTGGAGGGACAGGGACAGGGGGAGAGGGTTTGAAAAACTGTTTTTT. Amino acid sequence: CAWRDRDRGRGFEKLFF. The V gene is TRBV30, the J gene TRBJ1-4; 11 bases agree with TRBD1. The CDR3 covers 17 residues. Germline CDR1 reads GTSNPN; CDR2 reads SVGIG (reference sequence). After removal of 3 bases from V and 7 bases from J, the junction contained 13 bases not matched to a gene.

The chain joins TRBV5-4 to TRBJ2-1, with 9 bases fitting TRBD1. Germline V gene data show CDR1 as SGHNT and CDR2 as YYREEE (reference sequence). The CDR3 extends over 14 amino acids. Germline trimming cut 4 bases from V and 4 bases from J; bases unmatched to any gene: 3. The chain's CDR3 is CASSPGTGYNEQFF. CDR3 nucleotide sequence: TGTGCCAGCAGCCCCGGGACAGGGTACAATGAGCAGTTCTTC.

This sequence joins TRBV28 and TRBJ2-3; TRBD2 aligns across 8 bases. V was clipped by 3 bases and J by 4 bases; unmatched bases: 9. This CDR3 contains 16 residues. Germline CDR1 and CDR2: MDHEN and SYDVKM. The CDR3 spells CASSFLDGGAADTQYF. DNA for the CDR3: TGTGCCAGCAGTTTTTTGGACGGGGGGGCCGCAGATACGCAGTATTTT.

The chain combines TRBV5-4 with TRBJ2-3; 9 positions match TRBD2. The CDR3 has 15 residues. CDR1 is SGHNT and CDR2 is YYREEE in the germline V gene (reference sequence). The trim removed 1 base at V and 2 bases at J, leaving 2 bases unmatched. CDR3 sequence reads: CASSLTSGFTDTQYF. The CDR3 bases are TGTGCCAGCAGCTTGACTAGCGGGTTCACAGATACGCAGTATTTT.

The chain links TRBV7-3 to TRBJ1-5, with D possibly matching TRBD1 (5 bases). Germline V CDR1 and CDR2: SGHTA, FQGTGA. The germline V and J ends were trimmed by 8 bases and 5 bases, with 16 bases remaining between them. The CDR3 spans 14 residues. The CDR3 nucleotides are TGTGCCAGCCGGGGGGGAGACACCCATCAGCCCCAGCATTTT. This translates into CASRGGDTHQPQHF.